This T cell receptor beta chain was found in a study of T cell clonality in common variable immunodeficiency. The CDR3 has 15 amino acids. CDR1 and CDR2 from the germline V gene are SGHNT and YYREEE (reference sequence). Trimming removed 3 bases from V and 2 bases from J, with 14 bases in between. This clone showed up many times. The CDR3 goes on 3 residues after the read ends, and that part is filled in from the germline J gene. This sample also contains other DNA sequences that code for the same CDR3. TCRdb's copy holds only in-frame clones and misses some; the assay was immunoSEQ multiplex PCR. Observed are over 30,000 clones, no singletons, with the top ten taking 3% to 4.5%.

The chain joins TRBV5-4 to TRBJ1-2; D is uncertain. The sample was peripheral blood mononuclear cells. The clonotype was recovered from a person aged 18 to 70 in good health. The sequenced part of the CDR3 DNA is TGTGCCAGCAGCTCCTCCGGTAGAGCAAACTATGGC. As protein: CASSSSGRANYG. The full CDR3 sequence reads CASSSSGRANYGYTF.